This TCR beta chain comes out of a study of T cell responses to AZD1222 COVID-19 vaccine. Overall study results and limits: Just a handful of AZD1222 recipients were seropositive at baseline.

Method: immunoSEQ multiplex PCR; TCRdb's copy keeps in-frame clones and lacks some. This sample has some 140,000 clones, with roughly 93% found just once. The CDR3 has 13 residues. Trimming took 5 bases from V and 4 from J; bases not matched to a gene: 4. On this clone: No antigen is known for it.

The V call is TRBV12-3 or TRBV12-4, the J call TRBJ2-5; 7 bases are a match to TRBD2. This sequence originates from an adult in good health. The material was peripheral blood, obtained on day 0 of AZD1222 vaccination. The CDR3 DNA sequence: TGTGCCAGCAGTCGGGGAGGGCGAGAGACCCAGTACTTC. Translated: CASSRGGRETQYF.